This is a list of T cell receptor beta chains from one sample in a study of shared clonotypes between healthy human individuals. TCRdb's table, derived via immunoSEQ multiplex PCR, lists solely in-frame clones and lacks some. The data hold approximately 440,000 clones, with approximately 71% observed a single time. Sequences were obtained from PBMCs. The source of these receptors is a woman aged 40 to 49 in good health. Some clones in this sample may be carry-over from other donors' samples. Each CDR3 is given with its conserved first and last residue. The D gene is left open where the match is weak. The size entry is marked missing in some rows and otherwise reads once, few, many or a size class.

cdr3_aa cdr3_nt clone_size j_call v_call cdr3_length d_call
CASSQDFAGASTDTQYF TGTGCCAGCAGCCAAGACTTCGCGGGGGCAAGCACAGATACGCAGTATTTT - TRBJ2-3 TRBV14 17 -
CASSDKGGTDTQYF TGTGCCAGCAGTGACAAGGGGGGCACAGATACGCAGTATTTT - TRBJ2-3 TRBV6-1 14 -
CASSQFLTGELLF TGTGCCAGCAGCCAGTTCCTTACCGGGGAGCTGCTTTTT - TRBJ2-2 TRBV14 13 -
CSLRQGSSEAFF TGCAGCCTGCGACAGGGGTCGTCTGAAGCTTTCTTT - TRBJ1-1 TRBV29-1 12 TRBD1
CASSWTLGNSYEQYF TGTGCCAGCAGTTGGACCTTAGGGAACTCCTACGAGCAGTACTTC - TRBJ2-7 TRBV7-2 15 -
CASSQDNYEQYF TGTGCCAGCAGTCAAGACAACTACGAGCAGTACTTC - TRBJ2-7 TRBV2 12 -
CASSWDRGRLGEKLFF TGTGCCAGCAGCTGGGACAGGGGGCGGTTGGGAGAAAAACTGTTTTTT - TRBJ1-4 TRBV7-9 16 TRBD1
CASSLGPIGSTDTQYF TGTGCCAGCAGCTTAGGTCCCATTGGTAGCACAGATACGCAGTATTTT - TRBJ2-3 TRBV7-2 16 -
CASSFPKLDGYTF TGTGCCAGCAGTTTCCCGAAATTAGATGGCTACACCTTC few TRBJ1-2 TRBV28 13 -
CASSPPSFSGSGGRNIQYF TGTGCCAGCTCACCACCAAGCTTCAGCGGGAGTGGGGGGAGAAACATTCAGTACTTC once TRBJ2-4 TRBV18 19 TRBD2
CATSRGAGGYSYEQYF TGTGCCACCAGCAGAGGTGCGGGAGGGTACTCCTACGAGCAGTACTTC few TRBJ2-7 TRBV15 16 TRBD2
CASSPRSGTIEAFF TGTGCCAGCTCACCACGGTCAGGTACGATCGAAGCTTTCTTT - TRBJ1-1 TRBV18 14 -
CASSYVPPRELYEQYF TGTGCCAGCAGTTATGTCCCCCCCAGGGAACTCTACGAGCAGTACTTC - TRBJ2-7 TRBV6-5 16 -
CATSRGGGAQSNQPQHF TGTGCCACCAGCAGAGGGGGCGGGGCTCAGAGCAATCAGCCCCAGCATTTT - TRBJ1-5 TRBV15 17 -
CASSVEGSALSNEKLFF TGTGCCAGCAGCGTAGAGGGGTCAGCGCTAAGTAATGAAAAACTGTTTTTT - TRBJ1-4 TRBV9 17 -
CASSQLSGFATNEKLFF TGCGCCAGCAGTCAATTATCAGGGTTTGCAACTAATGAAAAACTGTTTTTT - TRBJ1-4 TRBV23-1 17 -
CASRGGGYEQYF TGTGCCAGCAGGGGTGGGGGATACGAGCAGTACTTC - TRBJ2-7 TRBV2 12 -
CASSPRQGIYNEQFF TGTGCCAGCAGCCCTAGACAGGGGATATACAATGAGCAGTTCTTC - TRBJ2-1 TRBV27 15 TRBD1
CASSLEAPYQETQYF TGTGCCAGCAGCTTAGAGGCCCCGTACCAAGAGACCCAGTACTTC - TRBJ2-5 TRBV11-2 15 -
CASSLRTGTDTQYF TGTGCCAGTAGTCTAAGGACAGGGACAGATACGCAGTATTTT - TRBJ2-3 TRBV19 14 TRBD1
CASTLRQGLSSGANVLTF TGTGCCAGCACCCTCCGACAGGGGCTGAGCTCTGGGGCCAACGTCCTGACTTTC - TRBJ2-6 TRBV2 18 TRBD1
CASSDSGLAITGELFF TGTGCCAGCAGCGATTCGGGACTAGCCATTACCGGGGAGCTGTTTTTT - TRBJ2-2 TRBV9 16 TRBD2
CASSTSGRQSYEQYF TGTGCCAGCAGCACCTCAGGTAGACAGTCCTACGAGCAGTACTTC - TRBJ2-7 TRBV21-1 15 -
CASSEGFEGQPQHF TGTGCCAGCAGTGAGGGTTTTGAGGGACAGCCCCAGCATTTT many TRBJ1-5 TRBV6-1 14 -
CASSLERTDNYGYTF TGTGCCAGCAGTCTTGAACGGACAGATAACTATGGCTACACCTTC - TRBJ1-2 TRBV2 15 -
CASSFSGYTDTQYF TGCGCCAGCAGCTTTAGCGGGTACACAGATACGCAGTATTTT - TRBJ2-3 TRBV5-1 14 TRBD2
CASRDWTDAEAFF TGTGCCAGCAGAGACTGGACAGACGCTGAAGCTTTCTTT - TRBJ1-1 TRBV28 13 -
CASSVGSGTTDTQYF TGTGCCAGCAGCGTAGGGTCGGGGACTACAGATACGCAGTATTTT - TRBJ2-3 TRBV9 15 -
CAATQGVYEQYF TGTGCCGCAACACAGGGAGTCTACGAGCAGTACTTC - TRBJ2-7 TRBV30 12 -
CASSLGEGTAYEQYF TGTGCCAGCAGCTTAGGGGAGGGGACTGCCTACGAGCAGTACTTC - TRBJ2-7 TRBV7-3 15 TRBD2
CASSATSVTDTQYF TGCGCCAGCAGCGCGACTAGCGTCACAGATACGCAGTATTTT - TRBJ2-3 TRBV5-1 14 TRBD2
CASSQGAGVAEQYF TGTGCCAGCTCCCAGGGAGCGGGAGTTGCCGAGCAGTACTTC - TRBJ2-7 TRBV18 14 TRBD2
CSATTGGDTEAFF TGCAGCGCCACGACAGGGGGTGACACTGAAGCTTTCTTT - TRBJ1-1 TRBV29-1 13 TRBD1
CASSDGVNGYTF TGTGCCAGCAGTGACGGGGTTAACGGCTACACCTTC - TRBJ1-2 TRBV6-4 12 -
CASSQVVNEKLFF TGTGCCAGCAGCCAAGTTGTTAATGAAAAACTGTTTTTT - TRBJ1-4 TRBV4-2 13 -
CASSPPIGRSSYEQYF TGTGCCAGCAGCCCACCGATCGGGAGGAGCTCCTACGAGCAGTACTTC - TRBJ2-7 TRBV7-9 16 TRBD2
CASSQDLSHKNYGYTF TGTGCCAGCAGCCAAGACTTGAGCCACAAGAACTATGGCTACACCTTC - TRBJ1-2 TRBV4-2 16 -
CASSPALLNTEAFF TGCGCCAGCAGCCCGGCCCTTCTGAACACTGAAGCTTTCTTT - TRBJ1-1 TRBV5-1 14 -
CASSPRSVLGYTF TGTGCCAGCAGCCCTAGGTCGGTTCTGGGCTACACCTTC - TRBJ1-2 TRBV28 13 -